A selection of T cell receptor beta chains follows, all from one sample in a study of early stage breast cancer tumors. TCRdb's copy holds only in-frame clones and misses some; the assay was immunoSEQ multiplex PCR. The sample holds some 30,000 clones, around four fifths seen once. What was sequenced was blood. These receptors originate from a person aged 50-59 years with breast cancer. The CDR3 runs from the conserved cysteine through the conserved F or W. Each record gives: D gene, clone size, V gene, J gene, CDR3 protein, CDR3 DNA. D genes are given only for firm matches. Where a row states a size, it is once, few, many or the class of an expanded clone; other rows omit it.

d_call: -; clone_size: -; v_call: TRBV7-3; j_call: TRBJ2-5; cdr3_aa: CASSLTGGETQYF; cdr3_nt: TGTGCCAGCAGCTTAACAGGGGGAGAGACCCAGTACTTC
d_call: TRBD2; clone_size: -; v_call: TRBV5-4; j_call: TRBJ2-2; cdr3_aa: CASSFGGSQYTGELFF; cdr3_nt: TGTGCCAGCAGCTTTGGCGGGAGCCAGTACACCGGGGAGCTGTTTTTT
d_call: TRBD1; clone_size: -; v_call: TRBV28; j_call: TRBJ1-5; cdr3_aa: CASSLQGTGINQPQHF; cdr3_nt: TGTGCCAGCAGTCTACAAGGGACAGGAATAAATCAGCCCCAGCATTTT
d_call: -; clone_size: -; v_call: TRBV4-1; j_call: TRBJ2-1; cdr3_aa: CASSQVTGLGEQFF; cdr3_nt: TGCGCCAGCAGCCAAGTTACAGGTTTGGGTGAGCAGTTCTTC
d_call: -; clone_size: -; v_call: TRBV28; j_call: TRBJ2-7; cdr3_aa: CASGPGGVEQYF; cdr3_nt: TGTGCCAGCGGCCCCGGGGGAGTCGAGCAGTACTTC
d_call: -; clone_size: -; v_call: TRBV2; j_call: TRBJ2-3; cdr3_aa: CASSQATDTQYF; cdr3_nt: TGTGCCAGCAGTCAAGCCACAGATACGCAGTATTTT
d_call: -; clone_size: -; v_call: TRBV2; j_call: TRBJ2-3; cdr3_aa: CASSEGWRTDTQYF; cdr3_nt: TGTGCCAGCAGTGAAGGCTGGCGGACAGATACGCAGTATTTT
d_call: -; clone_size: -; v_call: TRBV28; j_call: TRBJ1-2; cdr3_aa: CASSLTLVYGYTF; cdr3_nt: TGTGCCAGCAGTTTGACGTTGGTCTATGGCTACACCTTC
d_call: TRBD2; clone_size: -; v_call: TRBV11-2; j_call: TRBJ2-2; cdr3_aa: CASSLGFSGRAGELFF; cdr3_nt: TGTGCCAGCAGCTTAGGATTCAGCGGGAGGGCCGGGGAGCTGTTTTTT
d_call: TRBD1; clone_size: -; v_call: TRBV5-1; j_call: TRBJ2-6; cdr3_aa: CASSLKAGGGSGANVLTF; cdr3_nt: TGCGCCAGCAGCTTGAAGGCAGGGGGCGGCTCTGGGGCCAACGTCCTGACTTTC
d_call: -; clone_size: -; v_call: TRBV5-4; j_call: TRBJ1-3; cdr3_aa: CASSLQGNTIYF; cdr3_nt: TGTGCCAGCAGCCTCCAGGGAAACACCATATATTTT
d_call: TRBD1; clone_size: -; v_call: TRBV7-2; j_call: TRBJ2-7; cdr3_aa: CASSSWDSAYEQYF; cdr3_nt: TGTGCCAGCAGCTCTTGGGACAGTGCCTACGAGCAGTACTTC
d_call: -; clone_size: few; v_call: TRBV15; j_call: TRBJ1-4; cdr3_aa: CATSKENPNEKLFF; cdr3_nt: TGTGCCACCAGCAAAGAAAACCCTAATGAAAAACTGTTTTTT
d_call: -; clone_size: -; v_call: TRBV4-2; j_call: TRBJ2-2; cdr3_aa: CASDEGGVNTGELFF; cdr3_nt: TGTGCCAGCGACGAGGGGGGGGTAAACACCGGGGAGCTGTTTTTT
d_call: -; clone_size: -; v_call: TRBV7-6; j_call: TRBJ2-1; cdr3_aa: CASSLGQANIYNEQFF; cdr3_nt: TGTGCCAGCAGCTTAGGGCAGGCCAATATTTACAATGAGCAGTTCTTC
d_call: TRBD1; clone_size: -; v_call: TRBV6-1; j_call: TRBJ1-3; cdr3_aa: CASSALDRGLSGNTIYF; cdr3_nt: TGTGCCAGCAGTGCCCTGGACAGGGGGTTGTCTGGAAACACCATATATTTT
d_call: TRBD2; clone_size: -; v_call: TRBV10-3; j_call: TRBJ2-3; cdr3_aa: CAISETGTGRGDTQYF; cdr3_nt: TGTGCCATCAGTGAGACCGGGACTGGGCGGGGGGATACGCAGTATTTT
d_call: -; clone_size: -; v_call: TRBV10-3; j_call: TRBJ1-2; cdr3_aa: CALGAPNYGYTF; cdr3_nt: TGTGCCTTAGGGGCCCCTAACTATGGCTACACCTTC
d_call: -; clone_size: -; v_call: TRBV11-2; j_call: TRBJ1-4; cdr3_aa: CASSLSPSEKLFF; cdr3_nt: TGTGCCAGCAGCTTAAGTCCGTCCGAAAAACTGTTTTTT
d_call: TRBD1; clone_size: -; v_call: TRBV7-6; j_call: TRBJ1-2; cdr3_aa: CASSPETGGFYGYTF; cdr3_nt: TGTGCCAGCAGCCCAGAAACAGGGGGCTTCTATGGCTACACCTTC
d_call: TRBD1; clone_size: few; v_call: TRBV5-1; j_call: TRBJ1-6; cdr3_aa: CASSLGQGLNSPLHF; cdr3_nt: TGCGCCAGCAGCTTGGGACAGGGCTTGAATTCACCCCTCCACTTT
d_call: TRBD1; clone_size: -; v_call: TRBV19; j_call: TRBJ2-7; cdr3_aa: CASKGQLNEQYF; cdr3_nt: TGTGCCTCTAAGGGACAGTTGAACGAGCAGTACTTC
d_call: TRBD1; clone_size: -; v_call: TRBV10-3; j_call: TRBJ2-3; cdr3_aa: CAIRGQGTDTQYF; cdr3_nt: TGTGCCATCAGGGGACAGGGGACAGATACGCAGTATTTT
d_call: -; clone_size: -; v_call: TRBV5-6; j_call: TRBJ1-4; cdr3_aa: CASSFSRGLEKLFF; cdr3_nt: TGTGCCAGCAGCTTCTCCAGGGGTTTGGAAAAACTGTTTTTT
d_call: -; clone_size: -; v_call: TRBV28; j_call: TRBJ2-4; cdr3_aa: CASSLRDIKNIQYF; cdr3_nt: TGTGCCAGCAGTTTGAGGGACATCAAAAACATTCAGTACTTC
d_call: -; clone_size: -; v_call: TRBV19; j_call: TRBJ2-2; cdr3_aa: CASSIGGRTNTGELFF; cdr3_nt: TGTGCCAGTAGTATAGGAGGGCGAACGAACACCGGGGAGCTGTTTTTT
d_call: -; clone_size: -; v_call: TRBV7-2; j_call: TRBJ1-2; cdr3_aa: CASSLGPGSAFYGYTF; cdr3_nt: TGTGCCAGCAGCTTAGGCCCGGGGTCAGCCTTCTATGGCTACACCTTC
d_call: -; clone_size: -; v_call: TRBV30; j_call: TRBJ1-2; cdr3_aa: CAWKRENRDNRYTF; cdr3_nt: TGTGCCTGGAAACGAGAGAATAGGGACAACCGCTACACCTTC
d_call: -; clone_size: -; v_call: TRBV19; j_call: TRBJ1-1; cdr3_aa: CASLRRSWTEAFF; cdr3_nt: TGTGCCAGTTTGAGACGGTCGTGGACTGAAGCTTTCTTT
d_call: -; clone_size: -; v_call: TRBV19; j_call: TRBJ1-1; cdr3_aa: CASYREGAEAFF; cdr3_nt: TGTGCCAGTTACAGGGAGGGGGCTGAAGCTTTCTTT
d_call: -; clone_size: -; v_call: TRBV4-1; j_call: TRBJ2-1; cdr3_aa: CASSQDETEGSYNEQFF; cdr3_nt: TGCGCCAGCAGCCAAGATGAGACGGAGGGGTCCTACAATGAGCAGTTCTTC
d_call: TRBD1; clone_size: once; v_call: TRBV4-1; j_call: TRBJ2-5; cdr3_aa: CASSQDGTAAETQYF; cdr3_nt: TGCGCCAGCAGCCAAGATGGGACAGCCGCAGAGACCCAGTACTTC
d_call: -; clone_size: -; v_call: TRBV19; j_call: TRBJ1-2; cdr3_aa: CASSTGDGYTF; cdr3_nt: TGTGCCAGTAGTACAGGGGATGGCTACACCTTC
d_call: -; clone_size: few; v_call: TRBV2; j_call: TRBJ1-1; cdr3_aa: CASRSGRLVNTEAFF; cdr3_nt: TGTGCCAGCAGGTCCGGGAGATTAGTGAACACTGAAGCTTTCTTT
d_call: -; clone_size: -; v_call: TRBV19; j_call: TRBJ1-4; cdr3_aa: CASSRARTNEKLFF; cdr3_nt: TGTGCCAGTAGTAGGGCCAGAACTAATGAAAAACTGTTTTTT
d_call: -; clone_size: -; v_call: TRBV10-3; j_call: TRBJ1-3; cdr3_aa: CAISETGAVGNTIYF; cdr3_nt: TGTGCCATCAGTGAGACTGGCGCGGTTGGAAACACCATATATTTT
d_call: TRBD1; clone_size: -; v_call: TRBV5-1; j_call: TRBJ2-6; cdr3_aa: CASSLPLPGQSFSGANVLTF; cdr3_nt: TGCGCCAGCAGCCTGCCACTTCCGGGACAGAGTTTCTCTGGGGCCAACGTCCTGACTTTC
d_call: TRBD2; clone_size: -; v_call: TRBV5-1; j_call: TRBJ2-3; cdr3_aa: CASSGGGAGQDTQYF; cdr3_nt: TGCGCCAGCAGCGGCGGGGGGGCCGGTCAAGATACGCAGTATTTT